Below, 29 T cell receptor beta chains from the same sample are listed, as sequenced in a study of blood T cell repertoires in COVID-19. Generated by immunoSEQ multiplex PCR, the TCRdb table keeps only in-frame clones and is missing some. The repertoire has approximately 240,000 clones, roughly 80% of them found once; the top ten carry 4.5% to 6%. The sequenced sample was peripheral blood. The source is a woman over 75 with active or convalescent COVID-19.

The chain couples TRBV6-5 to TRBJ2-5; D might be TRBD1 (6 bases). V was cut by 4 bases and J by 5 bases, with 17 bases left in between. Germline V gives CDR1 MNHEY, CDR2 SVGAGI. The CDR3 covers 15 residues. CDR3 in DNA: TGTGCCAGCAGTTCGAAAACAGGGACCCCTGAGACCCAGTACTTC. Translation gives CASSSKTGTPETQYF.

The chain has TRBV3-1 (or the pseudogene TRBV3-2) and TRBJ2-7; D may be TRBD1 (5 bases). CDR3 length equals 14 residues. Germline values: CDR1 LGHDT, CDR2 YNNKEL (reference sequence). V was trimmed by 3 bases and J by 7 bases, leaving 16 bases between them. This chain's CDR3 is CASSQHRTYSEQYF. The CDR3 region has the DNA TGTGCCAGCAGCCAGCACAGGACATACTCGGAGCAGTACTTC.

The chain is built from TRBV5-1 and TRBJ2-1; no reliable D call. The CDR3 length is 15 residues. Trimming stripped 0 bases from V and 2 bases from J, with 9 bases between. Germline V gives CDR1 SGHRS, CDR2 YFSETQ. The CDR3 reads CASSLGSLAYNEQFF. CDR3 sequence (DNA): TGCGCCAGCAGCTTGGGTAGTTTGGCCTACAATGAGCAGTTCTTC.

The count of this clone is one. This chain links TRBV19 with TRBJ1-5; D ambiguous. Trimming took 1 base from V and 6 from J, leaving 10 bases between them. Germline V CDR1 and CDR2: LNHDA, SQIVND (reference sequence). This CDR3 is built from 14 residues. The CDR3 sequence: CASSIVSTAQPQHF. The CDR3 coding sequence is TGTGCCAGTAGTATAGTTTCCACAGCTCAGCCCCAGCATTTT.

The chain carries TRBV4-1 and TRBJ2-7; D gene uncertain. The CDR3 runs 15 residues. Germline CDR1 is MGHRA and CDR2 is YSYEKL. The V and J ends lost 2 bases and 5 bases respectively, with 16 bases between them. As DNA, the CDR3 is TGCGCCAGCAGCCAATTGGGCCTCCCCTTCGACGAGCAGTACTTC. This codes for CASSQLGLPFDEQYF.

The rearrangement links TRBV5-1 to TRBJ2-3; no clear D gene. The V end lost 0 bases, the J end lost 2 bases, and 10 bases lay between the germline ends. Germline V gene lookup returns CDR1 SGHRS and CDR2 YFSETQ. The CDR3 covers 15 residues. The CDR3 nucleotides are TGCGCCAGCAGCTTGGCCGTCGTGGCCACAGATACGCAGTATTTT. Residues: CASSLAVVATDTQYF.

The chain has TRBV5-1 and TRBJ2-5, with a weak D call TRBD2 (6 bases). The CDR3 loop spans 13 amino acids. CDR1 is SGHRS and CDR2 is YFSETQ in the germline V gene. V was shortened by 6 bases and J by 5 bases, with 14 bases between the two germline ends. In DNA form, the CDR3 reads TGCGCCAGCACTTCGGAGGGCCGGGAGACCCAGTACTTC. Its protein product is CASTSEGRETQYF.

The chain employs TRBV11-2 and TRBJ1-6, with a tentative D call TRBD1 (6 bases). CDR1 is SGHAT, CDR2 FQNNGV, per germline. CDR3 size: 15 residues. V lost 0 bases, J lost 6 bases, and 9 bases lay in between. CDR3 in DNA: TGTGCCAGCAGCTTAGACAGGGGTGGTAATTCACCCCTCCACTTT. Translating gives CASSLDRGGNSPLHF.

The chain couples TRBV5-1 to TRBJ2-3; 10 bases line up with TRBD2. The CDR3 extends over 19 amino acids. CDR1 SGHRS and CDR2 YFSETQ come from the germline V gene. With V trimmed by 3 bases and J by 2 bases, 15 bases remained unmatched. This chain's CDR3 is CASSWAKSGGAVITDTQYF. In DNA, the CDR3 is TGCGCCAGCAGCTGGGCTAAGAGCGGGGGGGCCGTTATCACAGATACGCAGTATTTT.

This clone was seen a few times. This sequence joins TRBV7-2 and TRBJ1-5; 8 bases line up with TRBD1. The CDR3 spans 15 residues. Germline V lookup: CDR1 SGHTA, CDR2 FQGNSA. V was clipped by 2 bases and J by 4 bases; unmatched bases: 4. The CDR3 nucleotides read TGTGCCAGCAGCTTAACCGGACAGGGAAATCAGCCCCAGCATTTT. Its protein product is CASSLTGQGNQPQHF.

V gene TRBV23-1 combines with J gene TRBJ1-1; 7 bases map to TRBD1. TRBV23-1 is classed as an ORF, of uncertain function. The CDR3 has 13 residues. J gave up 10 bases and V 0 bases, and 5 bases lay outside the gene matches. The CDR3 bases are TGCGCCAGCAGTCAATCGTGGCAGGGGGTAGCTTTCTTT. It codes for CASSQSWQGVAFF.

This clone was seen a few times. V is TRBV3-1 (or the pseudogene TRBV3-2) and J is TRBJ1-2; the match to TRBD1 covers 10 bases. CDR3 length: 18 amino acids. V lost 1 base, J lost 8 bases, and 16 bases stayed unmatched. The germline V gene encodes CDR1 LGHDT and CDR2 YNNKEL (reference sequence). Written as DNA, the CDR3 is TGTGCCAGCAGCCAAGTGCGTGTCGGGCGACAGGGGGCGCGAGGCTACACCTTC. Amino acids: CASSQVRVGRQGARGYTF.

The chain recombines TRBV5-1 with TRBJ2-7; D possibly corresponds to TRBD2 (6 bases). The germline CDR1 and CDR2 sequences are SGHRS and YFSETQ. The CDR3 spans 13 residues. Deletions cut 3 bases from V and 6 bases from J, with 13 bases between. CDR3 nucleotides: TGCGCCAGCAGCTCGGGACTTGTACGCGAGCAGTACTTC. It specifies CASSSGLVREQYF.

This clone has only one observation. The chain joins TRBV2 to TRBJ1-6; 9 nucleotides match TRBD1. The CDR3 is made up of 15 amino acids. From germline, CDR1 is SNHLY and CDR2 FYNNEI. Unmatched junction bases numbered 6, after V lost 4 bases and J lost 8 bases. As DNA, the CDR3 is TGTGCCAGCAGTGCCGGACAGGGGTTCGATTCACCCCTCCACTTT. Amino acid sequence: CASSAGQGFDSPLHF.

The count of this clone is one. V and J are TRBV2 and TRBJ1-2; no reliable D call. The CDR3 loop spans 13 amino acids. Trimming pared 6 bases from V and 8 bases from J, leaving 16 bases between. CDR1 is SNHLY, CDR2 FYNNEI, per germline. The CDR3 here is CASRREQLEGYTF. The CDR3 bases are TGTGCCAGCAGACGCGAGCAATTAGAGGGCTACACCTTC.

Points on this clone: This same CDR3 is encoded by further DNA sequences in the sample. The chain links TRBV28 to TRBJ1-5, with TRBD1 matching 8 bases. Unmatched junction bases numbered 4, after V lost 5 bases and J lost 4 bases. The CDR3 has 14 amino acids. The V gene's germline CDR1 is MDHEN and CDR2 SYDVKM. CDR3 in DNA: TGTGCCAGCAGTCTCCGACAGGGGAATCAGCCCCAGCATTTT. It codes for CASSLRQGNQPQHF.

The V gene is TRBV15, the J gene TRBJ2-5; maybe TRBD2 (7 bases). The germline V gene encodes CDR1 LNHNV and CDR2 YYDKDF (reference sequence). V lost 0 bases and J 5 bases, leaving 13 bases between the germline ends. The CDR3 sequence is 15 residues long. CDR3: CATSRDRGARETQYF. The CDR3 DNA reads TGTGCCACCAGCAGAGATCGGGGGGCTCGGGAGACCCAGTACTTC.

The chain recombines TRBV28 with TRBJ2-1; 8 bases fit TRBD2. Germline V gives CDR1 MDHEN, CDR2 SYDVKM. Unmatched junction bases numbered 5, after V lost 6 bases and J lost 1 base. CDR3 length: 15 residues. The CDR3: CASSQLAASYNEQFF. As DNA, the CDR3 is TGTGCCAGCAGCCAACTAGCGGCATCCTACAATGAGCAGTTCTTC.

This sequence joins TRBV6-1 and TRBJ1-4; tentatively, D is TRBD1 (5 bases). Germline V CDR1 and CDR2: MNHNS, SASEGT. This CDR3 spans 15 amino acids. Trimming left V 2 bases short and J 2 bases short, with 9 bases between. For the CDR3, the DNA is TGTGCCAGCAGTGAATACGGGGGGACTAATGAAAAACTGTTTTTT. Its translation: CASSEYGGTNEKLFF.

V is TRBV7-7 and J is TRBJ2-5; 7 nucleotides line up with TRBD2. Germline-derived CDR1 and CDR2 are SSHAT and FNYEAQ (reference sequence). This CDR3 comprises 15 residues. Trimming at V came to 3 bases and at J to 4 bases, leaving 8 bases not matched to a gene. The CDR3 here is CASSFMSGGRETQYF. The CDR3 coding sequence is TGTGCCAGCAGCTTTATGTCGGGAGGAAGAGAGACCCAGTACTTC. The full variable domain, in which reference TRBV7-7 and TRBJ2-5 provide the parts outside the CDR3, is GAGVSQSPRYKVTKRGQDVTLRCDPISSHATLYWYQQALGQGPEFLTYFNYEAQPDKSGLPSDRFSAERPEGSISTLTIQRTEQRDSAMYRCASSFMSGGRETQYFGPGTRLLVL.

The chain uses TRBV5-1 and TRBJ2-7, with 7 nucleotides matching TRBD2. The J segment lost 2 bases and the V segment lost 4 bases, leaving 9 bases of the junction unmatched. The germline V gene has CDR1 SGHRS and CDR2 YFSETQ. The CDR3 has 15 residues. The CDR3 sequence: CASSAAGPRTYEQYF. The CDR3 bases are TGCGCCAGCAGCGCAGCGGGGCCCAGGACCTACGAGCAGTACTTC.

The CDR3 reads CASSSGGEGNQPQHF. For the CDR3, the DNA is TGTGCCAGCAGTTCAGGGGGCGAGGGCAATCAGCCCCAGCATTTT. V usage is TRBV28 and J usage is TRBJ1-5, with TRBD1 matching 8 bases. CDR3 length: 15 amino acids. Trimming removed 4 bases from V and 2 bases from J; junction bases left unmatched: 4. Per the germline V gene, CDR1 is MDHEN and CDR2 is SYDVKM.

The chain links TRBV4-1 to TRBJ2-1; TRBD2 matches at 9 bases. The CDR3 sequence is 15 residues long. Germline V gene lookup returns CDR1 MGHRA and CDR2 YSYEKL. With 2 bases clipped from V and 6 bases from J, the junction kept 5 bases outside the gene matches. Here the CDR3 DNA reads TGCGCCAGCAGCCAATCTAGCGGGACAGTCAATGAGCAGTTCTTC. Its protein is CASSQSSGTVNEQFF.

The CDR3 DNA sequence: TGTGCCAGCAGTGAAGCCCGGGACAGGGGCTACACCTTC. Translated: CASSEARDRGYTF. J is TRBJ1-2 and V is TRBV2, with 8 bases lining up with TRBD1. From germline, CDR1 is SNHLY and CDR2 FYNNEI. The CDR3 totals 13 residues. The ends lost 0 bases at V and 8 bases at J; junction bases unmatched: 2.

The count of this clone is one. The chain joins TRBV19 to TRBJ1-5; D is unresolved. The CDR3 loop spans 13 amino acids. The germline V gene has CDR1 LNHDA and CDR2 SQIVND (reference sequence). The V gene lost 4 bases and the J gene lost 3 bases, with 7 bases spanning the gap. Written as DNA, the CDR3 is TGTGCCAGTAGTAAGCATACCAATCAGCCCCAGCATTTT. Protein product: CASSKHTNQPQHF.

The V and J genes are TRBV5-1 and TRBJ2-2; 12 bases map to TRBD2. The CDR3 runs to 15 residues. After removal of 5 bases from V and 6 bases from J, the junction contained 5 bases not matched to a gene. The V gene's germline CDR1 is SGHRS and CDR2 YFSETQ. The CDR3 nucleotides read TGCGCCAGCAGGCGGACTAGCGGGATTTCCGGGGAGCTGTTTTTT. As protein: CASRRTSGISGELFF.

This clone came up a few times. CDR3 sequence (DNA): TGTGCCAGCAGAGTCTTGTGGGGGCACTCCTACAATGAGCAGTTCTTC. This gives the protein CASRVLWGHSYNEQFF. The chain links TRBV2 to TRBJ2-1, with a tentative D call TRBD1 (6 bases). The V gene's germline CDR1 is SNHLY and CDR2 FYNNEI. V shed 6 bases and J shed 0 bases, with 15 bases lying between them. CDR3 length equals 16 residues. The entire variable domain, with the rest obtained from reference TRBV2 and TRBJ2-1, is as follows: EPEVTQTPSHQVTQMGQEVILRCVPISNHLYFYWYRQILGQKVEFLVSFYNNEISEKSEIFDDQFSVERPDGSNFTLKIRSTKLEDSAMYFCASRVLWGHSYNEQFFGPGTRLTVL.

The rearrangement joins TRBV12-5 to TRBJ2-1; D perhaps matches TRBD1 (6 bases). Trimming removed 0 bases from V and 0 bases from J, with 9 bases in between. Germline CDR1 and CDR2: LGHNT and FRNRAP. The CDR3 consists of 16 residues. CDR3 in amino acids: CASGLVTGSSYNEQFF. The CDR3 coding sequence is TGTGCTAGTGGTTTGGTAACAGGGAGCTCCTACAATGAGCAGTTCTTC.

The V gene is TRBV5-6, the J gene TRBJ2-5; weak D call: TRBD1 (6 bases). The CDR3 runs 13 residues. The V gene lost 7 bases and the J gene lost 5 bases, with 15 bases spanning the gap. CDR1 and CDR2 from the germline V gene are SGHDT and YYEEEE. The CDR3 sequence: CASFPWGRETQYF. CDR3 DNA sequence: TGTGCCAGCTTCCCGTGGGGGCGGGAGACCCAGTACTTC.